What follows describes a single T cell receptor beta chain. The data stem from a study of blood T cell repertoires in COVID-19. V lost 0 bases and J lost 0, with 9 bases in between. The CDR3 is made up of 15 amino acids. Germline V gives CDR1 SGHRS, CDR2 YFSETQ. Method: immunoSEQ multiplex PCR; TCRdb's copy keeps in-frame clones and lacks some. The table records 300,000 to 350,000 clones, approximately 84% of them present only once. This clonotype was obtained from a woman aged 30 to 39 who had recovered from COVID-19. The material sequenced was PBMCs or T cells enriched from blood (not recorded which). The chain employs TRBV5-1 and TRBJ1-2; D unclear. As DNA, the CDR3 is TGCGCCAGCAGCTTGGGAGAGGTAACTAACTATGGCTACACCTTC. This codes for CASSLGEVTNYGYTF.